In its sample, the clone carrying this T cell receptor (beta chain) was seen a few times. The antigen remains undetermined. This sample is part of a study of cytomegalovirus exposure and HLA in healthy donors. PCR involved 60 Vbeta and 13 Jbeta primers. Libraries were prepared by immunoSEQ multiplex PCR; TCRdb keeps only in-frame clonotypes and omits some of them. The sample carries approximately 140,000 clones, 60% to 85% recorded once. The germline gives CDR1 SGHNT, CDR2 YYREEE (reference sequence). V was clipped by 3 bases and J by 7 bases; unmatched bases: 5. CDR3 length: 13 residues. Study-level results: Reportedly, fewer N-insertions than the approximately 650-donor mean appeared in an Asian-associated ancestry cluster in a later analysis. Investigators reported 150 to 200 TCR beta chains as tied to cytomegalovirus.

This clonotype was sampled from a man aged 35 to 55 in good health and CMV-seropositive. Sequenced sample: PBMCs. The J gene is TRBJ1-2, the V gene TRBV5-4; 8 positions agree with TRBD1. The CDR3 coding sequence is TGTGCCAGCAGCTATCGGACAGGGTCTGGCTACACCTTC. Its translation is CASSYRTGSGYTF.